This T cell receptor (beta chain) derives from a study of T cell repertoires in cytomegalovirus infection. Study background: Recently identified HLA-C-restricted and well-studied HLA-B-restricted CMV epitopes were used. Public TCR beta signatures indicated both CMV infection and matching HLA type.

General study findings and limits: HLA-C-restricted CMV clonotypes gave the most frequent clonotype in two of eight donors. Pooled public TCR beta family frequency picked out CMV carriers with the relevant HLA.

This clonotype was detected many times. The antigen remains unidentified. Germline values: CDR1 MDHEN, CDR2 SYDVKM. Trimming removed 0 bases at V and 0 bases at J, with 7 bases between. The length of the CDR3 is 15 residues. TCRdb processed the reads anew with MiXCR; each CDR3 protein has one entry. The table lists 650,000 to 900,000 distinct CDR3 sequences, about 28% of them singletons. This rearrangement joins TRBV28 to TRBJ2-3; D is unclear. This sequence originates from a human donor in good health (CMV status not recorded). Some clones in this sample may be carry-over from other donors' samples. This specimen was cultured CD8+ T cells from PBMCs, taken from culture after CMV antigen stimulation. For the CDR3, the DNA is TGTGCCAGCAGTTTATGGGCTTCTAGCACAGATACGCAGTATTTT. This encodes CASSLWASSTDTQYF.